What follows are 20 T cell receptor beta chains derived from one specimen sequenced in a study of T-cell memory formation after mild COVID-19. TCRdb re-derived calls from the 5' RACE reads in MiXCR, one entry per CDR3 protein. The data contain roughly 150,000 distinct CDR3 sequences, roughly 13% of them singletons. The sample was PBMCs or a T cell subset sorted from them (not recorded which). These receptors came from a man in his late teens or twenties who had mild COVID-19 (a few samples of this study predate the infection). Cell type and time point are not known.

The CDR3 nucleotides read TGTGCCAGCAGTGATCCATTACTAGCAGATACGCAGTATTTT. Its translation is CASSDPLLADTQYF. The V and J genes are TRBV2 and TRBJ2-3, with a weak D call TRBD2 (5 bases). The V end lost 3 bases, the J end lost 4 bases, and 11 bases lay between the germline ends. Germline assignment: CDR1 SNHLY and CDR2 FYNNEI. The CDR3 is made up of 14 amino acids.

V and J are TRBV5-4 and TRBJ2-2; the D call may be TRBD1 or TRBD2 (5 bases each). Trimming removed 9 bases at V and 4 bases at J, with 10 bases between. The germline V gene encodes CDR1 SGHNT and CDR2 YYREEE (reference sequence). The CDR3 sequence is 12 residues long. This CDR3 is CATWDLTGELFF. The DNA of the CDR3 is TGTGCCACCTGGGACCTCACCGGGGAGCTGTTTTTT.

This clonotype was found a few times. The V and J genes are TRBV28 and TRBJ1-1; D not resolved. This CDR3 comprises 12 residues. Trimming left V 5 bases short and J 3 bases short, with 7 bases between. Germline assignment: CDR1 MDHEN and CDR2 SYDVKM. CDR3 sequence: CASSPIYTEAFF. The CDR3 nucleotides are TGTGCCAGCAGTCCAATATACACTGAAGCTTTCTTT.

This clonotype was observed a handful of times. This chain joins TRBV5-1 and TRBJ2-7; weak D call: TRBD2 (6 bases). Between the trimmed V and J ends, which lost 6 bases and 6 bases, there was a span of 13 bases. This CDR3 contains 12 residues. The germline gives CDR1 SGHRS, CDR2 YFSETQ. In DNA, the CDR3 is TGCGCCAGCACCGTTAGCGGTACCGAGCAGTACTTC. Its protein product is CASTVSGTEQYF.

The chain is built from TRBV20-1 and TRBJ1-6; D unclear. The CDR3 extends over 12 amino acids. V was pared by 5 bases and J by 3 bases, with 5 bases between. Germline CDR1 DFQATT, CDR2 SNEGSKA (reference sequence). The CDR3 DNA follows: TGCAGTGCTTACAGCTATAATTCACCCCTCCACTTT. This encodes CSAYSYNSPLHF.

This chain links TRBV2 with TRBJ2-5, with 8 nucleotides matching TRBD2. The J segment lost 5 bases and the V segment lost 8 bases, leaving 10 bases of the junction unmatched. CDR1 SNHLY and CDR2 FYNNEI come from the germline V gene. The CDR3 loop spans 14 amino acids. The CDR3 DNA is TGTGCCAGCTCAGCACTAGCGGAGTTCGAGACCCAGTACTTC. Its translation is CASSALAEFETQYF.

This clonotype was observed a single time. The genes are TRBV4-1 and TRBJ2-6; D is unresolved. The germline V gene encodes CDR1 MGHRA and CDR2 YSYEKL. The length of the CDR3 is 17 residues. V was pared by 1 base and J by 0 bases, with 10 bases between. CDR3: CASSQGLTTSGANVLTF. As DNA, the CDR3 is TGCGCCAGCAGCCAAGGGCTTACCACCTCTGGGGCCAACGTCCTGACTTTC.

The chain uses TRBV18 and TRBJ2-7; D not certain. Germline assignment: CDR1 KGHSH and CDR2 LQKENI. The CDR3 spans 12 residues. With 2 bases removed from V and 1 base from J, the gap between germline ends came to 3 bases. The CDR3 protein is CASSPISYEQYV. The DNA for the CDR3 is TGTGCCAGCTCACCAATTTCCTACGAGCAGTACGTC.

This clonotype was counted ten times or more. The rearrangement joins TRBV5-1 to TRBJ2-7, with a possible D match to TRBD2 (7 bases). Between the trimmed V and J ends, which lost 0 bases and 1 base, there was a span of 8 bases. Germline V gene lookup returns CDR1 SGHRS and CDR2 YFSETQ. The CDR3 loop spans 14 amino acids. The CDR3 sequence: CASSLEGGSYEQYV. The CDR3, as DNA: TGCGCCAGCAGCTTGGAGGGGGGGTCCTACGAGCAGTACGTC.

The rearrangement links TRBV7-2 to TRBJ2-3, with TRBD1 matching 8 bases. This CDR3 comprises 16 residues. With 5 bases clipped from V and 4 bases from J, the junction kept 11 bases outside the gene matches. Per the germline V gene, CDR1 is SGHTA and CDR2 is FQGNSA. CDR3 sequence: CASSRQTGVRSDTQYF. The CDR3 DNA reads TGTGCCAGCAGCAGGCAGACAGGGGTGCGTTCAGATACGCAGTATTTT.

The table lists this clonotype with many counts. This chain links TRBV5-1 with TRBJ2-3, with a possible D match to TRBD1 (6 bases). The germline V gene encodes CDR1 SGHRS and CDR2 YFSETQ. Trimming left V 4 bases short and J 4 bases short, with 10 bases between. This CDR3 has 13 residues. Written as DNA, the CDR3 is TGCGCCAGCAGCCCAGACAGGTCAGATACGCAGTATTTT. Residues: CASSPDRSDTQYF.

This clonotype has a count of ten or more. The chain uses TRBV5-6 and TRBJ1-4, with a tentative D call TRBD1 (5 bases). V was cut by 2 bases and J by 7 bases, with 15 bases left in between. CDR3 size: 15 residues. Germline values: CDR1 SGHDT, CDR2 YYEEEE. As DNA, the CDR3 is TGTGCCAGCAGCTTCTTATCCAGGGACGGTGAAAAACTGTTTTTT. Encoded protein: CASSFLSRDGEKLFF.

This clonotype appeared many times. The chain employs TRBV12-3 or TRBV12-4 and TRBJ2-7; D is perhaps TRBD2 (5 bases). The CDR3 covers 11 residues. V lost 5 bases to trimming and J lost 4 bases, with 6 bases between them. The CDR3 spells CASSRGYEQYF. CDR3 DNA: TGTGCCAGCAGTCGGGGTTACGAGCAGTACTTC.

The chain couples TRBV20-1 to TRBJ2-1; D is perhaps TRBD2 (6 bases). The CDR3 totals 16 residues. The V gene's germline CDR1 is DFQATT and CDR2 SNEGSKA (reference sequence). Trimming left V 3 bases short and J 8 bases short, with 23 bases between. This chain's CDR3 is CSARALGRGDADEQFF. The CDR3 nucleotides are TGCAGTGCTAGGGCCTTGGGGCGCGGGGATGCGGATGAGCAGTTCTTC.

This clonotype was counted a few times. The rearrangement joins TRBV3-1 to TRBJ1-1; tentatively, D is TRBD1 (6 bases). Germline V gene data show CDR1 as LGHDT and CDR2 as YNNKEL (reference sequence). V was pared by 4 bases and J by 1 base, with 19 bases between. The CDR3 sequence is 17 residues long. The CDR3 DNA reads TGTGCCAGCAGCCCCTGGACAGCTAATGACAAGAACACTGAAGCTTTCTTT. The encoded protein is CASSPWTANDKNTEAFF.

The chain joins TRBV5-5 to TRBJ1-6; weak D call: TRBD1 (5 bases). Germline V lookup: CDR1 SGHKS, CDR2 YYEKEE (reference sequence). The CDR3 runs 18 residues. Deletions cut 1 base from V and 6 bases from J, with 20 bases between. CDR3 region: CASSLTDTFGQANSPLHF. The CDR3 coding sequence is TGTGCCAGCAGCTTGACCGACACCTTCGGACAAGCTAATTCACCCCTCCACTTT.

The chain recombines TRBV7-3 with TRBJ2-7; 7 nucleotides agree with TRBD1. The CDR3 runs 13 residues. Germline CDR1 SGHTA, CDR2 FQGTGA. Losses at the gene ends were 3 bases for V and 10 bases for J; bases not matched to a gene: 9. The CDR3 region is CASSLDRSPPQYF. The DNA for the CDR3 is TGTGCCAGCAGCTTGGACAGGTCCCCACCCCAGTACTTC. Complete variable domain (other parts from reference TRBV7-3 and TRBJ2-7): GAGVSQTPSNKVTEKGKYVELRCDPISGHTALYWYRQSLGQGPEFLIYFQGTGAADDSGLPNDRFFAVRPEGSVSTLKIQRTERGDSAVYLCASSLDRSPPQYFGPGTRLTVT.

The genes are TRBV6-5 and TRBJ2-7; 7 bases are shared with TRBD1. The CDR3 sequence is 15 residues long. The germline CDR1 and CDR2 sequences are MNHEY and SVGAGI. V lost 3 bases and J lost 4; bases outside the gene matches: 9. The CDR3 bases are TGTGCCAGCAGTTATACGACAGGGTCGAGATACGAGCAGTACTTC. Translated, it gives CASSYTTGSRYEQYF.

V is TRBV3-1 and J is TRBJ1-1, with a tentative D call TRBD1 (5 bases). The CDR3 spans 14 residues. CDR1 and CDR2 from the germline V gene are LGHDT and YNNKEL (reference sequence). V was cut by 5 bases and J by 3 bases, with 13 bases left in between. The CDR3 DNA is TGTGCCAGCAGCTTTGGGGCAGCGGACACTGAAGCTTTCTTT. Its translation: CASSFGAADTEAFF. The full variable domain, its missing parts supplied by reference TRBV3-1 and TRBJ1-1, is DTAVSQTPKYLVTQMGNDKSIKCEQNLGHDTMYWYKQDSKKFLKIMFSYNNKELIINETVPNRFSPKSPDKAHLNLHINSLELGDSAVYFCASSFGAADTEAFFGQGTRLTVV.

This clonotype was counted a few times. One junction end disagrees with the germline gene, perhaps due to a read error. This chain joins TRBV18 and TRBJ1-2, with 7 bases that match TRBD1. The CDR3 is 11 residues long. The germline V gene has CDR1 KGHSH and CDR2 LQKENI. The CDR3: CASSPGQELLF. DNA of the CDR3: TGTGCCAGCTCGCCCGGACAGGAACTACTCTTC.